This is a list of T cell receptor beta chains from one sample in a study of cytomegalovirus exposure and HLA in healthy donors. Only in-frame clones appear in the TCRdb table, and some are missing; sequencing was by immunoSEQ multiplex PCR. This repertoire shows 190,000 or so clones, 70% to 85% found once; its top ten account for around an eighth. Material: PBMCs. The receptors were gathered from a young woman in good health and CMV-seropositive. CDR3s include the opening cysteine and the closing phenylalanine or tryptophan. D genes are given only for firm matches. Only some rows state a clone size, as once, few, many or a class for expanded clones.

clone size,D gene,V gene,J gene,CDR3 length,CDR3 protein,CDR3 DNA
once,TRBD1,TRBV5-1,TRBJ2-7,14,CASSLEDSRQGQYF,TGCGCCAGCAGCTTGGAGGACAGCCGACAGGGGCAGTACTTC
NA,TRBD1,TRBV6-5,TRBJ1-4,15,CASSGTGGHEEKLFF,TGTGCCAGCAGCGGGACAGGGGGCCATGAAGAAAAACTGTTTTTT
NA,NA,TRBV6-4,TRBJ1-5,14,CASSDSGEGQPQHF,TGTGCCAGCAGTGACTCGGGCGAGGGACAGCCCCAGCATTTT
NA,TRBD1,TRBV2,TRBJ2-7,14,CASRLAGGRYEQYF,TGTGCCAGCAGGTTGGCAGGGGGAAGGTACGAGCAGTACTTC
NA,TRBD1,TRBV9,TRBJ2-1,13,CASSVGRGPEQFF,TGTGCCAGCAGCGTAGGTAGGGGGCCTGAGCAGTTCTTC
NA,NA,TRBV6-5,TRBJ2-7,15,CASSYFVGAAYEQYF,TGTGCCAGCAGTTACTTCGTTGGGGCCGCCTACGAGCAGTACTTC
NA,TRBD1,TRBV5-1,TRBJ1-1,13,CASSRQGGTEAFF,TGCGCCAGCAGCCGACAGGGTGGTACTGAAGCTTTCTTT
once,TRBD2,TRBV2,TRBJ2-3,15,CASRAEGTSLDTQYF,TGTGCCAGCCGGGCCGAGGGGACTAGCCTAGATACGCAGTATTTT
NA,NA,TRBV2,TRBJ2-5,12,CASSELAETQYF,TGTGCCAGCAGTGAACTAGCAGAGACCCAGTACTTC
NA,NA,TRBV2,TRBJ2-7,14,CASSEQGVVYEQYF,TGTGCCAGCAGTGAGCAGGGTGTGGTCTACGAGCAGTACTTC
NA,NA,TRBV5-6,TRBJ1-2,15,CASTKGGFFLYGYTF,TGTGCCAGCACAAAGGGGGGGTTTTTCCTCTATGGCTACACCTTC
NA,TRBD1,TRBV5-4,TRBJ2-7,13,CASSEDRGYEQYF,TGTGCCAGCAGCGAGGACAGGGGCTACGAGCAGTACTTC
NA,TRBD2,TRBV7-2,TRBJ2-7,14,CASGRGGSSYEQYF,TGTGCCAGCGGCCGTGGCGGGAGTTCCTACGAGCAGTACTTC
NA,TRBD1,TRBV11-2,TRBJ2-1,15,CASSPMRQGDNEQFF,TGTGCCAGCAGCCCCATGAGACAGGGAGACAATGAGCAGTTCTTC
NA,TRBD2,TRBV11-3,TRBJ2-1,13,CASSRSGVPEQFF,TGTGCCAGCAGCCGCAGCGGGGTTCCGGAGCAGTTCTTC
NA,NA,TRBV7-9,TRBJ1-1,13,CASSKATNTEAFF,TGTGCCAGCAGCAAAGCAACGAACACTGAAGCTTTCTTT
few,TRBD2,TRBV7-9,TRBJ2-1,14,CASSLSGTTNEQFF,TGTGCCAGCAGCTTATCCGGGACTACCAATGAGCAGTTCTTC
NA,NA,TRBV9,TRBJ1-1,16,CASSVGIAVSNTEAFF,TGTGCCAGCAGCGTAGGGATAGCGGTTTCGAACACTGAAGCTTTCTTT
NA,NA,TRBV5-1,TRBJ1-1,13,CASSFTVNTEAFF,TGCGCCAGCAGCTTTACAGTAAACACTGAAGCTTTCTTT
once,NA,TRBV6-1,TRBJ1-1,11,CAATMNTEAFF,TGTGCCGCCACTATGAACACTGAAGCTTTCTTT
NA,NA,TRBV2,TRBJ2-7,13,CASSESGIYEQYF,TGTGCCAGCAGTGAGTCAGGGATCTACGAGCAGTACTTC
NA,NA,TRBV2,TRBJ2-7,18,CASSEWALGLADSYEQYF,TGTGCCAGCAGTGAATGGGCCCTCGGGCTAGCAGACTCCTACGAGCAGTACTTC
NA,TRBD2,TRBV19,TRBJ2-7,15,CASSVRGLDLYEQYF,TGTGCCAGTAGTGTCCGGGGACTAGACCTCTACGAGCAGTACTTC
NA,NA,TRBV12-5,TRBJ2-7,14,CASGLDQGVREQYF,TGTGCTAGTGGTTTGGACCAAGGGGTTCGCGAGCAGTACTTC
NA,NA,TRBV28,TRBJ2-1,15,CASSLPGVSYNEQFF,TGTGCCAGCAGTTTACCGGGGGTCTCCTACAATGAGCAGTTCTTC
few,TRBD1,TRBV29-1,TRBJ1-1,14,CSVDAGTGDTEAFF,TGCAGCGTCGACGCCGGGACAGGGGACACTGAAGCTTTCTTT
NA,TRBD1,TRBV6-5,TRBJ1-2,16,CASSFVGQGADYGYTF,TGTGCCAGCAGTTTCGTGGGACAGGGGGCCGACTATGGCTACACCTTC
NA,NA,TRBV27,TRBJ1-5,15,CASRPKSTSNQPQHF,TGTGCCAGCAGACCAAAAAGCACTAGCAATCAGCCCCAGCATTTT